This section outlines one T cell receptor beta chain sequence together with its context. The target antigen is unknown. V was clipped by 2 bases and J by 13 bases, with 9 bases between them. Germline CDR1 reads SGHNT; CDR2 reads YENEEA. The CDR3 is made up of 11 amino acids. Each sample had at least 7 million PBMCs isolated. The data were obtained in a study of blood T cells in healthy people across ages. Study-level information: There was about one barcoded beta molecule captured by template switching per two T cells. Study-wide results and limits: PBMCs went unsorted, and a conclusive naive versus antigen-experienced comparison was therefore prevented. Age advanced and TCR beta diversity per million T cells fell, roughly linearly.

A second roughly 6 to 11 cycle PCR used barcoded and J-beta primers. TCRdb re-analysed the 5' RACE reads in MiXCR, keeping a single row per CDR3 protein. The sample lists 650,000 or so distinct CDR3 sequences, over 40% seen once, with about 14% in the top ten. The chain employs TRBV11-3 and TRBJ2-4; D remains unclear. The sequence derives from a woman of 80 years or more in good health. Sequencing was done on a sample of blood. CDR3 loop: CASSLPREQYF. The CDR3 nucleotides are TGTGCCAGCAGCTTACCCCGTGAGCAGTACTTC.